This TCR beta chain derives from a study of OX40 agonist ivuxolimab in advanced cancers. Study observations and caveats: In the 0.1 to 3.0 mg/kg range, CD4+ and CD8+ blood T cells had expanded clonally by week 6.

With 0 bases removed from V and 7 bases from J, the gap between germline ends came to 7 bases. The CDR3 sequence is 12 residues long. In germline, CDR1 is GTSNPN, CDR2 SVGIG (reference sequence). TCRdb's table, derived via immunoSEQ multiplex PCR, lists solely in-frame clones and lacks some. The sample includes 70,000 to 85,000 clones, 94% of them seen just once. Note on this clone: What it recognizes is unknown.

The V gene is TRBV30, the J gene TRBJ2-1; D not certain. This clonotype was sampled from an adult with an advanced solid tumor such as melanoma, head and neck, liver or kidney cancer. This sample comprised CD4+ or CD8+ T cells sorted from blood, obtained in a trial of the OX40 agonist ivuxolimab. The CDR3 DNA reads TGTGCCTGGAGTGTAAACCGAAATGAGCAGTTCTTC. Amino acid sequence: CAWSVNRNEQFF.